This T cell receptor beta chain was sequenced for a study of HIV-infected patients and healthy controls. Overall study context: Early therapy brought no consistent CD8 count shift, though the CD4:CD8 ratio rose a little. Study findings and constraints: HIV+ repertoires were severely depleted of MAIT alpha-chain CDR3s, unlike healthy controls.

Reverse transcription used approximately 500 ng RNA and constant-region primers for alpha and beta. Using multiplexing indices, alpha and beta chain libraries were generated apart by chain-specific third strand synthesis. A single primer pair per chain amplified all rearrangements, with per-molecule barcodes. A single record per CDR3 protein comes from TCRdb applying MiXCR to the 5' RACE reads. The sample consists of a few thousand distinct CDR3 sequences, about 8.7% of them appearing once. Antiretroviral therapy had run roughly three months, about 14 weeks, before follow-up blood collection. No cell fractionation was done, so the repertoire covers all unsorted peripheral blood T cells. This clonotype was recorded at least ten times. Its target is unknown. Material: blood, obtained during antiretroviral therapy. This TCR was recovered from an adult with HIV infection.

CDR3 bases: TGTGCCAGCAGTCCCGCGGGACAGGGGGCGGCTGAGCAGTTCTTC. Translating gives CASSPAGQGAAEQFF. The chain combines TRBV12-3 or TRBV12-4 with TRBJ2-1; 12 bases fit TRBD1. There are 15 residues in the CDR3. V lost 5 bases and J lost 9; bases outside the gene matches: 8.